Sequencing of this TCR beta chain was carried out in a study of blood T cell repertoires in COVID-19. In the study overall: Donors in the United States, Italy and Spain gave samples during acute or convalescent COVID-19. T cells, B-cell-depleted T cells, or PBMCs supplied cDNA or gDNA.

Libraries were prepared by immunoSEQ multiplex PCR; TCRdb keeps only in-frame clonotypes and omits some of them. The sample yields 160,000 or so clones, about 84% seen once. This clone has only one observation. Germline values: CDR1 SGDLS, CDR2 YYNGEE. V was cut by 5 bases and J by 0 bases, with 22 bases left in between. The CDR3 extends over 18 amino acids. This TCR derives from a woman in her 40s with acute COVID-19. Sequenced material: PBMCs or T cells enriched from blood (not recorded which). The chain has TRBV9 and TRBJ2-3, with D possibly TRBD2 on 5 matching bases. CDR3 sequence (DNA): TGTGCCAGCAGTGACTCACACCAACTAGGGATTAGCACAGATACGCAGTATTTT. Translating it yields CASSDSHQLGISTDTQYF. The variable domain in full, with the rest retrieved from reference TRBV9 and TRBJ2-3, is DSGVTQTPKHLITATGQRVTLRCSPRSGDLSVYWYQQSLDQGLQFLIQYYNGEERAKGNILERFSAQQFPDLHSELNLSSLELGDSALYFCASSDSHQLGISTDTQYFGPGTRLTVL.